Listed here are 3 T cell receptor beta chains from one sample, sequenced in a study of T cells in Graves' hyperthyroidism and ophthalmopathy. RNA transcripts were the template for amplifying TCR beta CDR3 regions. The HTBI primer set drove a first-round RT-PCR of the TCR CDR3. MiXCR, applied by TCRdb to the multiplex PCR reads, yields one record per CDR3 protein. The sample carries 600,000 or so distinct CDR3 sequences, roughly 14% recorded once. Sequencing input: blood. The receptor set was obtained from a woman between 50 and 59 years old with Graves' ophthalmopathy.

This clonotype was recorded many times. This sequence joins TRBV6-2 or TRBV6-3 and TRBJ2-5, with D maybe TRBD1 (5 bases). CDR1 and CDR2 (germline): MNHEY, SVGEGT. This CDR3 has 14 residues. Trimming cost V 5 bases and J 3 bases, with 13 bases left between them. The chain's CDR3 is CASSGTDSEETQYF. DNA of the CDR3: TGTGCCAGCAGTGGAACTGACAGCGAAGAGACCCAGTACTTC.

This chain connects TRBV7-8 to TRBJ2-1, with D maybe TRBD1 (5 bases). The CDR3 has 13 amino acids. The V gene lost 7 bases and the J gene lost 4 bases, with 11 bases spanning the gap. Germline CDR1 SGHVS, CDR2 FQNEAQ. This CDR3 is CASNFDSYNEQFF. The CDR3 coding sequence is TGTGCCAGCAACTTCGACAGTTACAATGAGCAGTTCTTC.

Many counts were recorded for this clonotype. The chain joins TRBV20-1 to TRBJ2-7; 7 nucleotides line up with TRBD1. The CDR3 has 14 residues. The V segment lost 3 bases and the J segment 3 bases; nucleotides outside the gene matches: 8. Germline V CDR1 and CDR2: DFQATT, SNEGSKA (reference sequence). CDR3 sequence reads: CSASGTAQDYEQYF. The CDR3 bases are TGCAGTGCTAGTGGGACAGCTCAAGACTACGAGCAGTACTTC.